These T cell receptor beta chains were read from a single sample in a study of blood T cells in healthy people across ages. TCRdb redid the calling of the 5' RACE reads with MiXCR, one entry per CDR3 protein. This repertoire shows over 950,000 distinct CDR3 sequences, approximately 50% found once; its top ten account for 20% to 25%. Sequencing input: blood. The source is a woman in her fifties or sixties in good health. The conserved cysteine and the conserved F or W are not part of the CDR3 here.

J gene	V gene	CDR3 protein
TRBJ2-5	TRBV4-1	ASSRSAGQPSQETQY
TRBJ1-1	TRBV13	ASSARDRAFRAF
TRBJ2-7	TRBV6-1	ASSERTSGYEQY
TRBJ2-1	TRBV20-1	SARDRLAGIYNEQF
TRBJ2-5	TRBV10-3	AIFNIAGTEETQY
TRBJ1-1	TRBV7-9	ASTLVSGHDEAF
TRBJ2-1	TRBV20-1	SAPPSGGKANEQF
TRBJ2-1	TRBV7-9	ASTKTGTRGRNEQF
TRBJ2-5	TRBV20-1	SAGTSVQETQY
TRBJ1-5	TRBV4-1	ASSQEGNRASNQPQH
TRBJ2-1	TRBV11-3	ASSLDPLSFGNEQF
TRBJ2-5	TRBV3-1	ASSPEEETQY
TRBJ1-1	TRBV15	ATSPDRATEAF
-	TRBV7-9	ASRDSGAYEQY
TRBJ2-7	TRBV7-6	ASSLRFGDHPSTTGEQY
TRBJ2-3	TRBV9	ASPRTPRGTDTQY
TRBJ2-7	TRBV12-3/TRBV12-4	ASSFGVSSYEQY
TRBJ2-5	TRBV30	ACTGVETQY
TRBJ2-1	TRBV30	AWSSGRAPSSYNEQF
TRBJ2-7	TRBV3-1	ASSPNRISSYEQY
TRBJ2-5	TRBV15	ATSRDQGQGARETQY
TRBJ2-1	TRBV20-1	SAKDLTESYNEQF
TRBJ2-2	TRBV5-6	ASSRAATFNTGELF
-	TRBV27	ASSLSPLGGAEQY
TRBJ1-6	TRBV9	ASSVGQGNSPLH
TRBJ2-3	TRBV28	ASSLSGRSIATDTQY
TRBJ2-7	TRBV27	ASSLKEGVRVYEQY
-	TRBV12-3/TRBV12-4	ASSWEGARSETQY
TRBJ1-1	TRBV18	ASSLQEYTEAF
TRBJ2-7	TRBV6-6	ASSYYPWDEQY
TRBJ2-5	TRBV27	ASSLYPGWETQY
TRBJ2-5	TRBV30	AWSVLRETQY
TRBJ2-1	TRBV27	ASSLVPAGASLNEQF
TRBJ1-2	TRBV27	ASSLKGFNYGYT
TRBJ2-7	TRBV29-1	SVEVGQGGYEQY
TRBJ2-7	TRBV15	ATSSLSSGRPYEQY
TRBJ2-5	TRBV20-1	SAPPETGWETQY
TRBJ2-1	TRBV2	ASSDPAGGTYNEQF
TRBJ1-5	TRBV20-1	SARESSGRQH
TRBJ2-1	TRBV25-1	ASSGPQVAYNEQF
TRBJ2-4	TRBV15	ATSSRAKNIQY
TRBJ2-6	TRBV5-1	ASSPGQLLSGANVLT
TRBJ2-7	TRBV27	ASSLSGREPPYEQY
TRBJ2-1	TRBV12-3/TRBV12-4	ASSPGRKQF
TRBJ2-3	TRBV6-2/TRBV6-3	ASRPDRGVDTQY
TRBJ2-5	TRBV7-2	ASSLAMDGETQY
TRBJ1-1	TRBV28	ASSSPDRKEAF
TRBJ2-7	TRBV9	ASSLQTSGEIYEQY
TRBJ2-7	TRBV4-2	ASSREVGAYEQY
TRBJ2-7	TRBV29-1	SAARGSVDYEQY
TRBJ1-3	TRBV28	ASSLRVPGNTIY
TRBJ1-4	TRBV6-2/TRBV6-3	ASSYGLTNEKLF
TRBJ2-4	TRBV20-1	SVLTSGSPTEEY
-	TRBV10-2	ASSEDSPTETQY
TRBJ2-7	TRBV28	ASTTGQGRSEQY
TRBJ1-5	TRBV29-1	SVEQGRNQPQH
TRBJ2-2	TRBV3-1	ASRRAGTNTGELF